This T cell receptor (beta chain) emerged from a study of OX40 agonist ivuxolimab in advanced cancers. Whole-study results and caveats: Some nonresponders also had low normalized T-cell clonal expansion.

TCRdb's copy holds only in-frame clones and misses some; the assay was immunoSEQ multiplex PCR. In the table there are just over 60,000 clones, about nine tenths of which are singletons. Germline CDR1 and CDR2: SNHLY and FYNNEI. The CDR3 covers 14 residues. V was shortened by 1 base and J by 3 bases, with 9 bases between the two germline ends. This clone was seen only a few times. The antigen is undetermined. Anyone with autoimmune disease history or systemic immunosuppression was excluded. The clonotype was recovered from an adult with an advanced solid tumor such as melanoma, head and neck, liver or kidney cancer. The chain carries TRBV2 and TRBJ1-1; D is uncertain. This specimen was CD4+ or CD8+ T cells sorted from blood, taken in a trial of the OX40 agonist ivuxolimab. CDR3 bases: TGTGCCAGCAGTGAAGAGGGCCCGGACACTGAAGCTTTCTTT. Its protein is CASSEEGPDTEAFF.